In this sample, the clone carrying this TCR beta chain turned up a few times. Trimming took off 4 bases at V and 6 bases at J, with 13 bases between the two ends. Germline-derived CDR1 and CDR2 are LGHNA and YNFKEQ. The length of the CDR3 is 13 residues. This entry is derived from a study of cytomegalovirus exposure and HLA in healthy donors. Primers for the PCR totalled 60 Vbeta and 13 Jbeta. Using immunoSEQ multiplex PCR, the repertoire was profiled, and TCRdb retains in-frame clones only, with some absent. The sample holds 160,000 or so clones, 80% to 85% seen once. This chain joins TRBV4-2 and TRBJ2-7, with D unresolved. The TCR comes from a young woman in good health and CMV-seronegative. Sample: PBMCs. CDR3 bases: TGTGCCAGCAGCCTCCTCTCCTCGGGCGAGCAGTACTTC. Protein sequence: CASSLLSSGEQYF.